This T cell receptor (beta chain) appears in the sequencing data of a study of response to subunit inactivated influenza vaccine. Whole-study results and caveats: Each seasonal influenza vaccination, the authors suggested, recruits few new T cells.

TCRdb re-analysed the RT-PCR reads in MiXCR, keeping a single row per CDR3 protein. The sample records hundreds of thousands of distinct CDR3 sequences, under 9% being singletons. The CDR3 extends over 13 amino acids. CDR1 and CDR2 (germline): DFQATT, SNEGSKA (reference sequence). V shed 6 bases, J shed 8 bases, and the junction held 10 bases outside the gene matches. This clonotype showed up many times. The antigen is not known. The sequencing used PBMCs from blood, collected less than 30 months after vaccination. The V gene is TRBV20-1, the J gene TRBJ1-1; 9 bases are a match to TRBD1. The TCR was taken from a man between 45 and 75 years old who received an inactivated influenza vaccine. CDR3 loop: CSAPGTGNFEAFF. DNA of the CDR3: TGCAGTGCGCCCGGGACAGGGAATTTCGAAGCTTTCTTT.